The 26 T cell receptor beta chains given below trace back to one sample, sequenced in a study of radiotherapy plus CTLA-4 blockade in lung cancer. Data came from immunoSEQ multiplex PCR; TCRdb stores just in-frame clones and leaves some out. This sample has about 94,000 clones; roughly 80% occur once, and the top ten carry roughly 24%. Sequenced here: peripheral blood, sampled from a patient treated with radiotherapy plus ipilimumab. The receptors here all came from a human donor with non-small cell lung cancer that progressed on radiotherapy plus ipilimumab.

The table lists this clone with a few counts. Other nucleotide sequences from this sample produce the same CDR3. This chain uses TRBV11-2 with TRBJ2-7; no clear D gene. Germline assignment: CDR1 SGHAT and CDR2 FQNNGV. The CDR3 spans 11 residues. Trimming pared 5 bases from V and 4 bases from J, leaving 6 bases between. The CDR3 sequence is CASSPAYEQYF. The CDR3 region has the DNA TGTGCCAGCAGCCCCGCTTACGAGCAGTACTTC.

This chain joins TRBV6-1 and TRBJ1-5; a possible D gene is TRBD1 (5 bases). Germline assignment: CDR1 MNHNS and CDR2 SASEGT. The CDR3 is 12 residues long. Trimming removed 7 bases at V and 3 bases at J, with 7 bases between. Written as DNA, the CDR3 is TGTGCCAGCAAACAGGTCAATCAGCCCCAGCATTTT. Protein product: CASKQVNQPQHF.

This clone showed up just a few times. This sequence joins TRBV6-1 and TRBJ2-2; D call uncertain. CDR1 and CDR2 (germline): MNHNS, SASEGT. This CDR3 region has 15 residues. Trimming stripped 5 bases from V and 7 bases from J, with 17 bases between. CDR3 nucleotides: TGTGCCAGCAGTCAAGAGGATTGGGGTCTCGGGGAGCTGTTTTTT. Residues: CASSQEDWGLGELFF.

The gene calls are TRBV7-2 and TRBJ1-4; TRBD1 agrees at 9 bases. This CDR3 is built from 14 residues. The V and J ends lost 3 bases and 8 bases, in that order; junction bases with no gene match: 4. Germline V gene lookup returns CDR1 SGHTA and CDR2 FQGNSA. This CDR3 reads CASSLRQGDEKLFF. In DNA, the CDR3 is TGTGCCAGCAGCTTGAGACAGGGGGACGAAAAACTGTTTTTT.

V gene TRBV6-4 combines with J gene TRBJ2-5; no clear D. CDR1 MRHNA and CDR2 SNTAGT come from the germline V gene. This CDR3 contains 13 residues. Between the trimmed V and J ends, which lost 0 bases and 5 bases, there was a span of 7 bases. The CDR3 DNA reads as TGTGCCAGCAGTGACTCGATGGGTGAGACCCAGTACTTC. It is translated as CASSDSMGETQYF.

The chain combines TRBV6-4 with TRBJ2-3; 9 bases map to TRBD1. This CDR3 is 15 amino acids long. J gave up 4 bases and V 6 bases, and 8 bases lay outside the gene matches. Germline V gene sequence: CDR1 MRHNA, CDR2 SNTAGT. The CDR3: CASSASGQGADTQYF. CDR3 bases: TGTGCCAGCAGCGCCTCGGGACAGGGAGCAGATACGCAGTATTTT.

This clone has more than one count but fewer than ten. The chain is built from TRBV5-4 and TRBJ2-7; TRBD2 aligns across 8 bases. The CDR3 is made up of 15 amino acids. The germline V gene has CDR1 SGHNT and CDR2 YYREEE (reference sequence). J lost 6 bases, V lost 0 bases, and 8 bases had no gene match. CDR3 region: CASSLGTGLGTEQYF. The CDR3 region has the DNA TGTGCCAGCAGCTTGGGGACGGGACTAGGGACCGAGCAGTACTTC.

V is TRBV19 and J is TRBJ1-1; D is unresolved. Germline V gene lookup returns CDR1 LNHDA and CDR2 SQIVND (reference sequence). V was clipped by 3 bases and J by 7 bases, with 12 bases between them. There are 13 residues in the CDR3. The CDR3 DNA sequence: TGTGCCAGTAGTATCTTTCGGCGGGGTGAAGCTTTCTTT. Translating it yields CASSIFRRGEAFF.

The rearrangement links TRBV29-1 to TRBJ1-5, with D maybe TRBD1 (5 bases). This CDR3 has 13 amino acids. Germline V lookup: CDR1 SQVTM, CDR2 ANQGSEA. Trimming took 2 bases from V and 3 from J, leaving 8 bases between them. The CDR3 coding sequence is TGCAGCGTTGAAACAGGATCCAATCAGCCCCAGCATTTT. Its translation: CSVETGSNQPQHF.

This clone was found once. The V and J genes are TRBV7-8 and TRBJ2-3; D is undetermined. The CDR3 is made up of 13 amino acids. The V and J ends lost 2 bases and 5 bases respectively, with 8 bases between them. In germline, CDR1 is SGHVS, CDR2 FQNEAQ. The chain's CDR3 is CASSLLFRDTQYF. Written as DNA, the CDR3 is TGTGCCAGCAGCTTACTCTTCAGAGATACGCAGTATTTT.

The chain recombines TRBV7-9 with TRBJ2-1; D gene uncertain. Trimming stripped 3 bases from V and 8 bases from J, with 11 bases between. The CDR3 contains 13 residues. From germline, CDR1 is SEHNR and CDR2 FQNEAQ (reference sequence). The CDR3 loop reads CASSLGSADEQFF. CDR3 DNA: TGTGCCAGCAGCTTGGGGTCCGCCGATGAGCAGTTCTTC.

The table lists this clone with a count of one. The chain carries TRBV30 and TRBJ2-7; the match to TRBD2 covers 16 bases. CDR1 is GTSNPN, CDR2 SVGIG, per germline (reference sequence). V was clipped by 0 bases and J by 3 bases; unmatched bases: 5. The CDR3 runs 17 residues. DNA for the CDR3: TGTGCCTGGAGTGTAGGGACTAGCGGGAGGGTAGACTACGAGCAGTACTTC. This encodes CAWSVGTSGRVDYEQYF. The whole variable domain, filled in from reference TRBV30 and TRBJ2-7, reads SQTIHQWPATLVQPVGSPLSLECTVEGTSNPNLYWYRQAAGRGLQLLFYSVGIGQISSEVPQNLSASRPQDRQFILSSKKLLLSDSGFYLCAWSVGTSGRVDYEQYFGPGTRLTVT.

The V call is TRBV5-1, the J call TRBJ2-4; maybe TRBD1 (6 bases). Trimming shortened V by 3 bases and J by 3 bases, and 7 bases separated the two germline ends. There are 13 residues in the CDR3. Germline CDR1 reads SGHRS; CDR2 reads YFSETQ. The CDR3 DNA sequence: TGCGCCAGCAGCTCGGACAGCAAAAACATTCAGTACTTC. Protein: CASSSDSKNIQYF.

The rearrangement joins TRBV5-1 to TRBJ2-4; D remains ambiguous. The CDR3 runs to 16 residues. Germline V gives CDR1 SGHRS, CDR2 YFSETQ. V shed 7 bases and J shed 0 bases, with 17 bases lying between them. This chain's CDR3 is CASADAETVAKNIQYF. CDR3 DNA: TGCGCCAGCGCAGACGCGGAGACCGTAGCCAAAAACATTCAGTACTTC.

V usage is TRBV6-5 and J usage is TRBJ1-2; D unclear. From germline, CDR1 is MNHEY and CDR2 SVGAGI. V lost 6 bases, J lost 5 bases, and 16 bases lay in between. The CDR3 sequence is 14 residues long. This CDR3 is CASRGHGLPYGYTF. CDR3 coding DNA: TGTGCCAGCAGAGGCCACGGCCTGCCTTATGGCTACACCTTC.

This sequence joins TRBV5-6 and TRBJ2-3; TRBD1 or TRBD2 may be the D gene (5 bases each). The ends were cut back, 4 bases at V and 0 bases at J, with 12 bases in the middle. This CDR3 is 15 amino acids long. In germline, CDR1 is SGHDT, CDR2 YYEEEE. The CDR3 coding sequence is TGTGCCAGCAGCGCCCGGGGCTTTAGCACAGATACGCAGTATTTT. Residues: CASSARGFSTDTQYF. The variable domain in full, completed from reference TRBV5-6 and TRBJ2-3, reads DAGVTQSPTHLIKTRGQQVTLRCSPKSGHDTVSWYQQALGQGPQFIFQYYEEEERQRGNFPDRFSGHQFPNYSSELNVNALLLGDSALYLCASSARGFSTDTQYFGPGTRLTVL.

V is TRBV6-5 and J is TRBJ1-1; D gene uncertain. Germline V gives CDR1 MNHEY, CDR2 SVGAGI. The CDR3 length is 15 residues. The V end was cut by 0 bases, the J end by 0 bases, with 8 bases between. The DNA for the CDR3 is TGTGCCAGCAGTTACTCGTTCCTCGTGAACACTGAAGCTTTCTTT. It yields the protein CASSYSFLVNTEAFF.

In this sample, this clone turned up a few times. V is TRBV28 and J is TRBJ2-7; no definite D call. Germline assignment: CDR1 MDHEN and CDR2 SYDVKM. The CDR3 loop spans 14 amino acids. The V gene lost 8 bases and the J gene lost 4 bases, with 18 bases spanning the gap. Here the CDR3 reads CASRNGVGPYEQYV. As DNA, the CDR3 is TGTGCCAGCCGCAATGGGGTTGGGCCTTACGAGCAGTACGTC.

The chain employs TRBV27 and TRBJ2-3; D might be TRBD2 (6 bases). In germline, CDR1 is MNHEY, CDR2 SMNVEV (reference sequence). The V and J ends lost 1 base and 4 bases respectively, with 18 bases between them. This CDR3 has 17 residues. The CDR3 DNA follows: TGTGCCAGCAGTTTATTACTTAATCGGGGGTTCGCAGATACGCAGTATTTT. Translated, it gives CASSLLLNRGFADTQYF.

The chain joins TRBV19 to TRBJ1-2; 10 bases are a match to TRBD1. The junction had 7 bases not matched to a gene; V was cut back by 4 bases and J by 2 bases. CDR1 and CDR2 (germline): LNHDA, SQIVND (reference sequence). The CDR3 is made up of 16 amino acids. CDR3 sequence: CASSTPDRGRNYGYTF. In DNA form, the CDR3 reads TGTGCCAGTAGTACCCCTGACAGGGGGCGAAACTATGGCTACACCTTC.

This chain connects TRBV9 to TRBJ1-2; 8 bases match TRBD1. Germline V lookup: CDR1 SGDLS, CDR2 YYNGEE. Unmatched junction bases numbered 9, after V lost 7 bases and J lost 1 base. The CDR3 covers 15 residues. The CDR3 protein is CASSGDRSYNYGYTF. The CDR3 DNA reads as TGTGCCAGCTCGGGGGACAGGAGTTATAACTATGGCTACACCTTC.

The CDR3 reads CASSPLTGVVQFF. CDR3 DNA: TGTGCCAGCAGCCCACTGACAGGGGTAGTTCAGTTCTTC. The genes are TRBV7-2 and TRBJ2-1; 8 nucleotides line up with TRBD1. Unmatched junction bases numbered 10, after V lost 5 bases and J lost 13 bases. Germline assignment: CDR1 SGHTA and CDR2 FQGNSA. The CDR3 is made up of 13 amino acids.

The chain carries TRBV4-2 and TRBJ1-4; 7 bases match TRBD1. This CDR3 has 15 amino acids. Losses at the gene ends were 3 bases for V and 8 bases for J; bases not matched to a gene: 9. The germline V gene has CDR1 LGHNA and CDR2 YNFKEQ. The DNA for the CDR3 is TGTGCCAGCAGCCAGGCCACAGGGGTAACGGAAAAACTGTTTTTT. This gives the protein CASSQATGVTEKLFF.

The V call is TRBV11-3, the J call TRBJ2-3; D might be TRBD2 (5 bases). Germline V gene lookup returns CDR1 SGHNT and CDR2 YENEEA. This CDR3 comprises 12 residues. V was shortened by 6 bases and J by 3 bases, with 7 bases between the two germline ends. The CDR3: CASSRRTDTQYF. The CDR3 region has the DNA TGTGCCAGCAGTAGGAGGACAGATACGCAGTATTTT.

This clone was observed once. The J gene is TRBJ2-5, the V gene TRBV18, with D possibly matching TRBD2 (6 bases). Germline-derived CDR1 and CDR2 are KGHSH and LQKENI. The CDR3 length is 13 residues. The V gene lost 3 bases and the J gene lost 4 bases, with 9 bases spanning the gap. The CDR3 bases are TGTGCCAGCTCACCTACGGAGGGAGAGACCCAGTACTTC. As protein: CASSPTEGETQYF.

The chain has TRBV4-2 and TRBJ1-5; D is ambiguous. V shed 0 bases and J shed 1 base, with 4 bases lying between them. This CDR3 is 14 amino acids long. Per the germline V gene, CDR1 is LGHNA and CDR2 is YNFKEQ. The chain's CDR3 is CASSQELSNQPQHF. The CDR3 nucleotides read TGTGCCAGCAGCCAAGAATTAAGCAATCAGCCCCAGCATTTT.